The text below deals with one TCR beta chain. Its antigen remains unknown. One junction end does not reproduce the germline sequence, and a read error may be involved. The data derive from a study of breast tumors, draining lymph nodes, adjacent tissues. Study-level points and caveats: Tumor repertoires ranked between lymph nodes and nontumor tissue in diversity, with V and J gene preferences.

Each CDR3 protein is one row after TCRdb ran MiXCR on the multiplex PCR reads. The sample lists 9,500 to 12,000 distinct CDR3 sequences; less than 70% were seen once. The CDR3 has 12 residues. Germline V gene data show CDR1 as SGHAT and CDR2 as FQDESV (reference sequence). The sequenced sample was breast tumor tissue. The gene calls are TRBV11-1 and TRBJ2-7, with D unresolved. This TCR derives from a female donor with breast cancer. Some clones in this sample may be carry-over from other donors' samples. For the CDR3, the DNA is TGTGCCAGTAGCTTAGATAGCTACGCGCAGTACTTC. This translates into CASSLDSYAQYF.